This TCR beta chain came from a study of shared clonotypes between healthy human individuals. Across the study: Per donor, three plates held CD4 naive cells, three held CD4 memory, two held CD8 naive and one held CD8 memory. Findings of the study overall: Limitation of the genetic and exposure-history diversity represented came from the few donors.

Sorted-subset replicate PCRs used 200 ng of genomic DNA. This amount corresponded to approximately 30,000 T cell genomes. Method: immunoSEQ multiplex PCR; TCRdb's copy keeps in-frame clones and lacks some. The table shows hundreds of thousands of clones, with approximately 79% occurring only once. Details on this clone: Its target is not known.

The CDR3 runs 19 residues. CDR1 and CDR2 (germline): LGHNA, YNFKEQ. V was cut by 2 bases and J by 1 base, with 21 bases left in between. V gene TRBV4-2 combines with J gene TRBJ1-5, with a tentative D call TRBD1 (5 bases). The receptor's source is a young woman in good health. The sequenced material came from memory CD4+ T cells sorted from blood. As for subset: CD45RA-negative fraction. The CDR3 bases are TGTGCCAGCAGCCAATATCACACGGGGGATTTGGGAAGCAATCAGCCCCAGCATTTT. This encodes CASSQYHTGDLGSNQPQHF.